These 6 T cell receptor beta chains originate from one sample sequenced in a study of blood T cell repertoires in COVID-19. Assay used: immunoSEQ multiplex PCR; TCRdb lists only in-frame clones, some missing. Among about 63,000 clones, 88% were seen once, and the ten largest hold 4.7%. The sample comprised peripheral blood. The receptors shown here come from a human donor in a cohort sampled during active COVID-19.

This chain uses TRBV7-9 with TRBJ2-7; 10 bases agree with TRBD1. The CDR3 contains 17 residues. V lost 4 bases and J lost 5; bases outside the gene matches: 14. CDR1 and CDR2 from the germline V gene are SEHNR and FQNEAQ (reference sequence). The CDR3 nucleotides read TGTGCCAGCAGCTCCCCGACAGGGGGCCTTAAATTCGACGAGCAGTACTTC. This gives the protein CASSSPTGGLKFDEQYF.

Details on this clone: Other DNA sequences within the sample encode an identical CDR3. The chain recombines TRBV7-2 with TRBJ2-5; 7 bases match TRBD1. The CDR3 length is 14 residues. The V segment lost 0 bases and the J segment 5 bases; nucleotides outside the gene matches: 3. Germline CDR1 and CDR2: SGHTA and FQGNSA. The DNA for the CDR3 is TGTGCCAGCAGCTTAGCAGGGGGCGGGGAGACCCAGTACTTC. This translates into CASSLAGGGETQYF.

This chain connects TRBV5-1 to TRBJ2-5; TRBD2 matches 9 bases. Trimming cost V 4 bases and J 2 bases; bases outside gene matches: 6. Germline V gene sequence: CDR1 SGHRS, CDR2 YFSETQ. CDR3 length: 15 amino acids. This chain's CDR3 is CASSRTSVKQETQYF. In DNA form, the CDR3 reads TGCGCCAGCAGCCGGACTAGCGTGAAACAAGAGACCCAGTACTTC.

V and J are TRBV2 and TRBJ1-1; D remains unclear. Germline-derived CDR1 and CDR2 are SNHLY and FYNNEI. This CDR3 spans 13 amino acids. V shed 8 bases and J shed 6 bases, with 16 bases lying between them. The CDR3 is CASFRRAGSEAFF. The CDR3 DNA is TGTGCCAGCTTTCGGAGGGCGGGATCTGAAGCTTTCTTT.

This chain connects TRBV7-2 to TRBJ2-1; weak D call: TRBD2 (5 bases). The CDR3 spans 14 residues. CDR1 is SGHTA and CDR2 is FQGNSA in the germline V gene. Trimming removed 1 base from V and 11 bases from J, with 15 bases in between. The CDR3 DNA reads TGTGCCAGCAGCTTAGATCTCTTAGCGTCTAAGCAGTTCTTC. It translates to CASSLDLLASKQFF. Drawing the rest from reference TRBV7-2 and TRBJ2-1, the complete variable domain is GAGVSQSPSNKVTEKGKDVELRCDPISGHTALYWYRQSLGQGLEFLIYFQGNSAPDKSGLPSDRFSAERTGGSVSTLTIQRTQQEDSAVYLCASSLDLLASKQFFGPGTRLTVL.

The chain carries TRBV2 and TRBJ2-5; 7 nucleotides match TRBD2. Germline CDR1 reads SNHLY; CDR2 reads FYNNEI. V was clipped by 4 bases and J by 1 base; unmatched bases: 3. The CDR3 is 14 amino acids. The CDR3 bases are TGTGCCAGCAGTGGAGGACTAGTCCAAGAGACCCAGTACTTC. Residues: CASSGGLVQETQYF.